A selection of T cell receptor beta chains follows, all from one sample in a study of blood T cell repertoires in COVID-19. Data came from immunoSEQ multiplex PCR; TCRdb stores just in-frame clones and leaves some out. The sample includes about 15,000 clones, roughly 88% of them seen just once. The sequenced sample consisted of peripheral blood. Source of these receptors: a man in his 70s in a cohort sampled during active COVID-19. Each CDR3 is given without its conserved first and last residue.

v_gene: TRBV27; CDR3aa: ASSLEGSNQPQH
v_gene: TRBV5-1; CDR3aa: ASSPVAGGYEQY
v_gene: TRBV4-1; CDR3aa: ASSQEGGLAGQNPYEQY
v_gene: TRBV11-3; CDR3aa: ASSTRGNEQF
v_gene: TRBV5-6; CDR3aa: ASSLELAGAGELF
v_gene: TRBV5-6; CDR3aa: ASTPWGGANSPLH
v_gene: TRBV6-6; CDR3aa: ASSYPALRGHYGYT
v_gene: TRBV9; CDR3aa: ASSVVGTSGRRTYNEQF
v_gene: TRBV19; CDR3aa: ASSMGPGGVGETQY
v_gene: TRBV4-3; CDR3aa: ASSQDRGSGRAETDTQY
v_gene: TRBV28; CDR3aa: ASSSGQGYTEAF
v_gene: TRBV6-5; CDR3aa: ASSTSGRHNEQF
v_gene: TRBV27; CDR3aa: ASSTPLGNNEQF
v_gene: TRBV5-1; CDR3aa: ASSLAGLAGYNEQF
v_gene: TRBV5-4; CDR3aa: ASSLVLAGGHGTQY
v_gene: TRBV28; CDR3aa: ASRPIHRAAGEKLF
v_gene: TRBV11-2; CDR3aa: ASSSFWTSGTHEQF
v_gene: TRBV11-2; CDR3aa: ASSLGLAGVETQY
v_gene: TRBV24-1; CDR3aa: ATSDPRLSSEQY
v_gene: TRBV4-1; CDR3aa: ASSHLADTQY
v_gene: TRBV6-2/TRBV6-3; CDR3aa: ASSFGQGAESNQPQH
v_gene: TRBV6-2/TRBV6-3; CDR3aa: ASSFQGAGDVVTQY
v_gene: TRBV5-8; CDR3aa: ASSLAIGAGAEEQY
v_gene: TRBV20-1; CDR3aa: SAGTVYGYT
v_gene: TRBV5-4; CDR3aa: ASSFRGSGTDTQY
v_gene: TRBV9; CDR3aa: ASSVGLDNSGNTIY
v_gene: TRBV15; CDR3aa: ATSYFSGRGNEQF
v_gene: TRBV3-1/TRBV3-2; CDR3aa: ASSHEILEKLF
v_gene: TRBV29-1; CDR3aa: SVEGRAQH
v_gene: TRBV3-1/TRBV3-2; CDR3aa: ASSQDLGAGYYGYT
v_gene: TRBV27; CDR3aa: ASSLVGYRSTNYGYT
v_gene: TRBV20-1; CDR3aa: SASGTSGRGYTQY
v_gene: TRBV13; CDR3aa: ASSLLALGIYEQY
v_gene: TRBV18; CDR3aa: ASSPGLQYTKQY
v_gene: TRBV7-2; CDR3aa: ASSYIQGVSGELF
v_gene: TRBV7-9; CDR3aa: ASSSGSSTGNTIY
v_gene: TRBV18; CDR3aa: ASSPRRSLDTEAF
v_gene: TRBV4-3; CDR3aa: ASSQDGDSNQPQH
v_gene: TRBV7-2; CDR3aa: ASSLRGQDNSPLH
v_gene: TRBV20-1; CDR3aa: SASFGSVYEQY
v_gene: TRBV9; CDR3aa: ASSVGRGAYEQY
v_gene: TRBV4-1; CDR3aa: ASSQGMSGGSTDTQY
v_gene: TRBV5-4; CDR3aa: ASSLDNRNNEQF
v_gene: TRBV15; CDR3aa: ATSRESWTSGWETQY
v_gene: TRBV7-8; CDR3aa: ASSSHGPGGEQF
v_gene: TRBV5-1; CDR3aa: ASSLGGRPETGQETQY
v_gene: TRBV7-2; CDR3aa: ASSLEGRELDTQY
v_gene: TRBV7-8; CDR3aa: ASSRIPSSGNNNEQF
v_gene: TRBV7-2; CDR3aa: ASSPGTSSNEQF
v_gene: TRBV19; CDR3aa: ASTDRVDEQY
v_gene: TRBV30; CDR3aa: AWRDRGRDTQY
v_gene: TRBV5-1; CDR3aa: ASSLGIGIAGVGEQF
v_gene: TRBV5-4; CDR3aa: ASTLGGQLYNEQF
v_gene: TRBV18; CDR3aa: ASSGTGQETQY
v_gene: TRBV2; CDR3aa: ASMLKGRFYEQY